Listed below are T cell receptor beta chains from one sample, sequenced in a study of CD8+ T cells in alopecia areata. The assay was immunoSEQ multiplex PCR, and TCRdb's table has in-frame clones only and misses some. The sample consists of about 130,000 clones, over 50% of them appearing once. The specimen was CD4+ T cells sorted from blood, collected at week 0. The origin of the receptors is a human donor with alopecia areata. Each CDR3 is given with its conserved first and last residue. The order of the fields is J gene, V gene, D gene, clone size, CDR3 protein, CDR3 DNA. D genes are given only for firm matches. Size is omitted from some rows. Given values are once, few, many or a class for expanded clones.

>TRBJ2-2|TRBV5-1|TRBD1|few
CASSLSGTGLTGELFF
TGCGCCAGCAGCTTGTCCGGGACAGGTCTCACCGGGGAGCTGTTTTTT
>TRBJ2-5|TRBV5-4|.|few
CASSLTFQETQYF
TGTGCCAGCAGCCTCACATTCCAAGAGACCCAGTACTTC
>TRBJ1-2|TRBV23-1|.|.
CASLGVSGYTF
TGCGCCAGTCTTGGGGTTAGTGGCTACACCTTC
>TRBJ2-3|TRBV29-1|TRBD1|.
CSVRVGTGGDTQYF
TGCAGCGTTCGGGTAGGGACAGGGGGGGATACGCAGTATTTT
>TRBJ2-6|TRBV7-9|TRBD1|.
CASSSDEGQGTGANVLTF
TGTGCCAGCAGCTCTGACGAGGGACAGGGAACTGGGGCCAACGTCCTGACTTTC
>TRBJ1-4|TRBV7-9|.|.
CASSFTATNEKLFF
TGTGCCAGCAGCTTTACTGCAACTAATGAAAAACTGTTTTTT
>TRBJ2-1|TRBV15|.|.
CATADGPRNEQFF
TGTGCCACCGCTGATGGTCCGCGCAATGAGCAGTTCTTC
>TRBJ2-5|TRBV2|TRBD1|.
CASIGDSIQETQYF
TGTGCCAGCATCGGGGACAGCATCCAAGAGACCCAGTACTTC
>TRBJ2-2|TRBV7-3|.|.
CASSPDFGELFF
TGTGCCAGCAGCCCCGATTTCGGGGAGCTGTTTTTT
>TRBJ2-7|TRBV7-2|TRBD1|.
CASSSFWGQGAYEQYF
TGTGCCAGCAGTTCGTTTTGGGGACAGGGTGCCTACGAGCAGTACTTC
>TRBJ2-7|TRBV7-2|.|.
CASSLAGGLEQYF
TGTGCCAGCAGCTTAGCGGGGGGGCTTGAGCAGTACTTC
>TRBJ2-7|TRBV7-2|TRBD2|few
CASSPRLAGTYEQYF
TGTGCCAGCAGCCCCCGACTAGCGGGAACCTACGAGCAGTACTTC
>TRBJ2-2|TRBV5-1|TRBD1|.
CASRPPGQGATGELFF
TGCGCCAGCAGGCCTCCGGGACAGGGGGCGACCGGGGAGCTGTTTTTT
>TRBJ2-5|TRBV29-1|TRBD2|few
CSARGLAGGGFETQYF
TGCAGCGCCCGTGGCCTAGCGGGAGGAGGCTTCGAGACCCAGTACTTC
>TRBJ2-6|TRBV27|.|.
CASSLNKEEAGANVLTF
TGTGCCAGCAGTTTAAACAAGGAGGAGGCTGGGGCCAACGTCCTGACTTTC
>TRBJ2-3|TRBV6-5|.|.
CASSPHGQYLNTQYF
TGTGCCAGCAGTCCACACGGACAGTATTTGAATACGCAGTATTTT
>TRBJ1-2|TRBV29-1|.|.
CSVTPGDGYTF
TGCAGCGTCACACCGGGGGATGGCTACACCTTC
>TRBJ2-2|TRBV5-6|.|.
CASSLFGNTGELFF
TGTGCCAGCAGCTTATTTGGAAACACCGGGGAGCTGTTTTTT
>TRBJ1-2|TRBV6-1|TRBD1|.
CASSRTGDRGYTF
TGTGCCAGCAGTCGGACAGGGGATCGTGGCTACACCTTC
>TRBJ2-5|TRBV7-9|TRBD2|.
CASSSGLAGAQETQYF
TGTGCCAGCAGCTCGGGACTAGCGGGAGCGCAAGAGACCCAGTACTTC
>TRBJ2-3|TRBV30|TRBD2|.
CAWSSLAGHSTDTQYF
TGTGCCTGGAGTTCTCTAGCGGGACATAGCACAGATACGCAGTATTTT
>TRBJ1-6|TRBV18|TRBD1|.
CASSRGQGQRLNSPLHF
TGTGCCAGCTCACGCGGACAGGGCCAACGCCTTAATTCACCCCTCCACTTT
>TRBJ1-5|TRBV28|.|few
CASSPRERSNQPQHF
TGTGCCAGCAGTCCCCGAGAGAGGTCAAATCAGCCCCAGCATTTT
>TRBJ2-5|TRBV5-1|TRBD1|.
CASSSGTAPEGETQYF
TGCGCCAGCAGCTCCGGGACAGCACCCGAAGGGGAGACCCAGTACTTC
>TRBJ2-1|TRBV5-1|.|.
CASSLSAYNEQFF
TGCGCCAGCAGCTTATCAGCCTACAATGAGCAGTTCTTC
>TRBJ1-5|TRBV5-4|.|few
CASSLGGGGDQPQHF
TGTGCCAGCAGCTTGGGGGGTGGAGGGGATCAGCCCCAGCATTTT
>TRBJ2-7|TRBV6-5|.|.
CASGDTKQYF
TGTGCCAGCGGCGACACGAAGCAGTACTTC
>TRBJ1-4|TRBV7-9|TRBD1|few
CASSVGTGGVEKLFF
TGTGCCAGCAGCGTTGGGACAGGGGGTGTGGAAAAACTGTTTTTT
>TRBJ2-6|TRBV2|.|.
CASSGAASGANVLTF
TGTGCCAGCAGTGGGGCAGCCTCTGGGGCCAACGTCCTGACTTTC
>TRBJ2-2|TRBV10-3|TRBD1|.
CAIWDSSVANTGELFF
TGTGCCATTTGGGACAGCTCTGTCGCGAACACCGGGGAGCTGTTTTTT
>TRBJ1-2|TRBV6-5|TRBD1|.
CASRRDRNYGYTF
TGTGCCAGCAGACGGGACAGGAACTATGGCTACACCTTC
>TRBJ1-2|TRBV7-2|TRBD1|once
CASRRRAGGHYGYTF
TGTGCCAGCCGCCGGCGGGCAGGGGGCCACTATGGCTACACCTTC
>TRBJ1-3|TRBV6-1|.|.
CASNLEGVTTNTIYF
TGTGCCAGCAACCTTGAGGGAGTCACGACCAACACCATATATTTT
>TRBJ1-4|TRBV4-1|.|.
CASSQASQNEKLFF
TGCGCCAGCAGCCAAGCCAGTCAGAATGAAAAACTGTTTTTT
>TRBJ1-1|TRBV19|TRBD1|.
CASRTGGGSEAFF
TGTGCCAGTAGGACAGGGGGTGGGTCTGAAGCTTTCTTT
>TRBJ1-4|TRBV7-2|.|few
CASSPQGSSHGKLFF
TGTGCCAGCAGCCCACAGGGATCCAGCCATGGAAAACTGTTTTTT
>TRBJ1-2|TRBV7-3|TRBD1|.
CASSLDRGSLGYTF
TGTGCCAGCAGCTTGGACAGGGGATCGCTTGGCTACACCTTC
>TRBJ2-5|TRBV5-1|.|.
CASSFNGAGETQYF
TGCGCCAGCAGCTTTAACGGCGCGGGGGAGACCCAGTACTTC
>TRBJ1-2|TRBV7-9|.|.
CASSGTASDKYGYTF
TGTGCCAGCAGCGGTACCGCATCAGACAAGTATGGCTACACCTTC
>TRBJ1-6|TRBV5-4|TRBD1|.
CASSQGTVNSPLHF
TGTGCCAGCAGCCAGGGGACAGTTAATTCACCCCTCCACTTT
>TRBJ1-2|TRBV9|TRBD1|few
CASSVGQGNIYGYTF
TGTGCCAGCAGCGTCGGACAGGGAAATATTTATGGCTACACCTTC
>TRBJ2-5|TRBV5-1|.|few
CASSHGRGPYETQYF
TGCGCCAGCAGCCACGGGAGGGGGCCTTACGAGACCCAGTACTTC
>TRBJ1-4|TRBV28|.|.
CASSTVGDQKLFF
TGTGCCAGCAGTACAGTGGGGGATCAAAAACTGTTTTTT
>TRBJ1-6|TRBV7-2|.|.
CASSQGIRDYNSPLHF
TGTGCCAGCAGCCAAGGAATCAGGGACTATAATTCACCCCTCCACTTT
>TRBJ1-6|TRBV9|.|.
CASSARPNSPLHF
TGTGCCAGCAGCGCGAGACCTAATTCACCCCTCCACTTT
>TRBJ2-5|TRBV5-4|TRBD2|.
CASSLVGGGQETQYF
TGTGCCAGCAGCTTAGTCGGGGGGGGCCAAGAGACCCAGTACTTC
>TRBJ2-7|TRBV2|.|.
CASSDGYEQYF
TGTGCCAGCAGTGACGGCTACGAGCAGTACTTC
>TRBJ2-3|TRBV7-2|.|.
CASSRDFTDTQYF
TGTGCCAGCAGCAGGGACTTCACAGATACGCAGTATTTT
>TRBJ1-1|TRBV18|.|.
CASSPNWRSEAFF
TGTGCCAGCTCACCAAATTGGCGTAGTGAAGCTTTCTTT
>TRBJ2-5|TRBV29-1|.|.
CSVRTGWETQYF
TGCAGCGTCAGAACGGGATGGGAGACCCAGTACTTC
>TRBJ2-7|TRBV5-6|.|.
CASSPYHSYEQYF
TGTGCCAGCAGCCCTTATCACAGCTACGAGCAGTACTTC
>TRBJ2-3|TRBV30|TRBD1|.
CAWSVGDRYTDTQYF
TGTGCCTGGAGTGTAGGGGACAGATACACAGATACGCAGTATTTT
>TRBJ2-5|TRBV7-9|TRBD2|few
CASSRGLAGDQETQYF
TGTGCCAGCAGCCGCGGACTAGCGGGGGACCAAGAGACCCAGTACTTC
>TRBJ1-2|TRBV5-1|TRBD1|.
CASSRGGAQNGYTF
TGCGCCAGCAGCCGAGGGGGCGCGCAAAATGGCTACACCTTC
>TRBJ1-1|TRBV5-1|TRBD1|few
CASSLQGGMNTEAFF
TGCGCCAGCAGCTTGCAGGGGGGGATGAACACTGAAGCTTTCTTT
>TRBJ2-3|TRBV29-1|.|few
CSAVSVGGGTDTQYF
TGCAGCGCCGTCTCGGTGGGGGGTGGCACAGATACGCAGTATTTT
>TRBJ1-1|TRBV6-1|TRBD1|.
CASSVDRGTEAFF
TGTGCCAGCAGTGTGGACAGGGGCACTGAAGCTTTCTTT